This T cell receptor beta chain was sequenced during a study of shared clonotypes between healthy human individuals. This table comes from immunoSEQ multiplex PCR, and its TCRdb copy is limited to in-frame clones, with some not included. Here the sample spans about 2.3 million clones, about 92% being singletons. This clonotype was sampled from a man in his late teens or twenties in good health. Some clones in this sample may be carry-over from other donors' samples. Sequencing input: naive CD4+ T cells from PBMCs. Subset in this sample: CD45RA+ positively selected.

The DNA of the CDR3 is TGTGCCAGCAGCTTAGGAACAGGGGCGGAAGCTTTCTTT. Translated: CASSLGTGAEAFF. The chain couples TRBV7-9 to TRBJ1-1; 7 bases are a match to TRBD1. Germline V gene sequence: CDR1 SEHNR, CDR2 FQNEAQ (reference sequence). V lost 1 base, J lost 8 bases, and 4 bases stayed unmatched. The CDR3 spans 13 residues. Combining the CDR3 with reference TRBV7-9 and TRBJ1-1 gives the whole variable domain DTGVSQNPRHKITKRGQNVTFRCDPISEHNRLYWYRQTLGQGPEFLTYFQNEAQLEKSRLLSDRFSAERPKGSFSTLEIQRTEQGDSAMYLCASSLGTGAEAFFGQGTRLTVV.